The clone carrying this T cell receptor beta chain appeared a single time. The sample is drawn from a study of blood T cell repertoires in COVID-19. Study details: In each case, the material was cDNA or gDNA derived from T cells, B-cell-depleted T cells, or PBMCs.

Sequenced by immunoSEQ multiplex PCR; TCRdb stores in-frame clones only, minus some. The sample shows about 180,000 clones, 85% to 90% of them seen only once. This sequence originates from a woman younger than 45 with active or convalescent COVID-19. Material for sequencing was peripheral blood.

The CDR3, as DNA: TGTGCCACCAGTGATTCTACTAGCAGTGGGCCGTGGAATGAGCAGTTCTTC. Translated, it gives CATSDSTSSGPWNEQFF. This chain uses TRBV24-1 with TRBJ2-1; D possibly corresponds to TRBD2 (6 bases). Germline CDR1 KGHDR, CDR2 SFDVKD. V dropped 2 bases and J dropped 7 bases, with 20 bases sitting between them. The CDR3 runs to 17 residues.